Listed below are T cell receptor beta chains from one sample, sequenced in a study of circulating and synovial CD4+ cells in juvenile arthritis. Data came from immunoSEQ multiplex PCR; TCRdb stores just in-frame clones and leaves some out. The sample lists 30,000 to 40,000 clones, more than 90% occurring once. The specimen sequenced was CD4+ T cells from blood. These receptors all come from a human donor with juvenile idiopathic arthritis. Both conserved end residues are part of each CDR3. The D gene is left open where the match is weak. The size entry is marked missing in some rows and otherwise reads once, few, many or a size class.

d_call clone_size j_call v_call cdr3_aa cdr3_nt
TRBD1 NA TRBJ2-7 TRBV4-2 CASSQDERQGYEQYF TGTGCCAGCAGCCAAGATGAAAGACAGGGCTACGAGCAGTACTTC
NA NA TRBJ1-2 TRBV7-2 CASSLDRLYGYTF TGTGCCAGCAGCTTAGACCGACTCTATGGCTACACCTTC
TRBD1 once TRBJ1-3 TRBV7-2 CASSPNQGAGNTIYF TGTGCCAGCAGCCCCAACCAGGGGGCTGGAAACACCATATATTTT
NA NA TRBJ2-7 TRBV6-5 CASSYGGTNYEQYF TGTGCCAGCAGTTATGGAGGGACCAACTACGAGCAGTACTTC
TRBD2 NA TRBJ2-3 TRBV5-4 CASSLGLAGVTDTQYF TGTGCCAGCAGCTTGGGGCTAGCGGGGGTCACAGATACGCAGTATTTT
TRBD1 NA TRBJ2-5 TRBV5-6 CASSPGTEETQYF TGTGCCAGCAGTCCCGGGACAGAAGAGACCCAGTACTTC
TRBD2 NA TRBJ2-3 TRBV5-1 CASKARGADTQYF TGCGCCAGCAAGGCCCGGGGGGCAGATACGCAGTATTTT
TRBD2 NA TRBJ2-5 TRBV19 CASSGTSVETQYF TGTGCCAGTAGCGGGACTAGCGTCGAGACCCAGTACTTC
NA NA TRBJ2-6 TRBV7-2 CASSPLSPNVLTF TGTGCCAGCAGCCCACTATCGCCCAACGTCCTGACTTTC
NA NA TRBJ2-5 TRBV14 CASSARYQETQYF TGTGCCAGCAGCGCCCGGTACCAAGAGACCCAGTACTTC
NA NA TRBJ1-1 TRBV20-1 CSAPVTPEAFF TGCAGTGCTCCTGTTACACCTGAAGCTTTCTTT
TRBD2 NA TRBJ2-1 TRBV18 CASSPGLAGNNEQFF TGTGCCAGCTCACCTGGACTAGCGGGTAACAATGAGCAGTTCTTC
NA NA TRBJ2-5 TRBV12-5 CASTRWNGEETQYF TGTGCTAGTACCCGATGGAACGGGGAAGAGACCCAGTACTTC
NA NA TRBJ1-2 TRBV4-1 CASSQGRGFYYGYTF TGCGCCAGCAGCCAAGGAAGGGGCTTTTACTATGGCTACACCTTC
TRBD2 NA TRBJ2-1 TRBV5-1 CASSVGGGTYNEQFF TGCGCCAGCAGCGTCGGGGGGGGTACTTACAATGAGCAGTTCTTC
TRBD1 NA TRBJ2-7 TRBV5-1 CASSARTGGYEQYF TGCGCCAGCAGCGCACGGACAGGGGGCTACGAGCAGTACTTC
NA NA TRBJ1-1 TRBV5-8 CASSLSRRRSEAFF TGTGCCAGCAGCTTGTCACGGCGCAGGTCTGAAGCTTTCTTT
NA NA TRBJ2-5 TRBV19 CASSTRHTQETQYF TGTGCCAGTAGTACCCGACACACTCAAGAGACCCAGTACTTC
NA NA TRBJ1-1 TRBV7-8 CASTGGLMNTEAFF TGTGCCAGCACGGGGGGCCTAATGAACACTGAAGCTTTCTTT
NA once TRBJ2-5 TRBV5-4 CASSLGAGDQETQYF TGTGCCAGCAGCTTGGGAGCAGGGGACCAAGAGACCCAGTACTTC
TRBD1 NA TRBJ2-7 TRBV18 CASSPGQGGEQYF TGTGCCAGCTCACCGGGACAGGGAGGCGAGCAGTACTTC
TRBD2 NA TRBJ2-1 TRBV7-8 CASSSRLAGGPPLFF TGTGCCAGCAGCTCCCGACTAGCGGGAGGGCCCCCTTTGTTCTTC
NA once TRBJ1-2 TRBV2 CASSGLAGGLVDYGYTF TGTGCCAGCAGTGGCCTGGCGGGGGGCTTAGTCGACTATGGCTACACCTTC
TRBD1 NA TRBJ1-1 TRBV19 CASSRRPKDRHTEAFF TGTGCCAGTAGTCGAAGGCCGAAGGACAGGCACACTGAAGCTTTCTTT
TRBD1 NA TRBJ1-1 TRBV2 CASVLDSGGLNTEAFF TGTGCCAGCGTCTTGGACTCAGGGGGGTTGAACACTGAAGCTTTCTTT
NA NA TRBJ1-1 TRBV28 CASSLPTALNSFF TGTGCCAGCAGTTTACCGACAGCACTAAATTCTTTCTTT
NA NA TRBJ2-7 TRBV5-1 CASSFNRGGSSYEQYF TGCGCCAGCAGCTTCAACAGGGGAGGCAGCTCCTACGAGCAGTACTTC
TRBD2 NA TRBJ2-1 TRBV4-1 CASSQGRSKSREMRDEQFF TGCGCCAGCAGCCAAGGGCGGAGCAAATCGCGGGAGATGAGAGATGAGCAGTTCTTC
TRBD2 NA TRBJ2-7 TRBV10-2 CASSPTSAYEQYF TGCGCCAGCAGTCCGACTAGCGCCTACGAGCAGTACTTC
NA once TRBJ1-5 TRBV28 CASSSLQPQHF TGTGCCAGCAGTTCCCTTCAGCCCCAGCATTTT
TRBD2 NA TRBJ2-5 TRBV9 CASSVTSGRWGETQYF TGTGCCAGCAGCGTTACTAGCGGGAGATGGGGAGAGACCCAGTACTTC
NA NA TRBJ1-2 TRBV5-4 CASSPGGEGGYTF TGTGCCAGCAGCCCGGGGGGGGAAGGAGGCTACACCTTC
NA NA TRBJ1-1 TRBV30 CAWSVESYTEAFF TGTGCCTGGAGTGTAGAGTCCTACACTGAAGCTTTCTTT